This T cell receptor beta chain emerged from a study of blood T cells in healthy people across ages. CDR3 length: 15 amino acids. The trim removed 8 bases at V and 2 bases at J, leaving 10 bases unmatched. With a J-beta primer mix and a sample-barcoded 5' primer, a second PCR ran 7 to 11 cycles. MiXCR, applied by TCRdb to the 5' RACE reads, yields one record per CDR3 protein. The table has fewer than 2 million distinct CDR3 sequences, 39% seen once. The receptor's source is a human donor in good health. The gene calls are TRBV12-3 or TRBV12-4 and TRBJ2-3; the match to TRBD1 covers 7 bases. Sequenced input: blood. This CDR3 reads CASSLGDSNTDTQYF. The CDR3 DNA reads as TGTGCCAGCTCCCTGGGGGACAGTAACACAGATACGCAGTATTTT.